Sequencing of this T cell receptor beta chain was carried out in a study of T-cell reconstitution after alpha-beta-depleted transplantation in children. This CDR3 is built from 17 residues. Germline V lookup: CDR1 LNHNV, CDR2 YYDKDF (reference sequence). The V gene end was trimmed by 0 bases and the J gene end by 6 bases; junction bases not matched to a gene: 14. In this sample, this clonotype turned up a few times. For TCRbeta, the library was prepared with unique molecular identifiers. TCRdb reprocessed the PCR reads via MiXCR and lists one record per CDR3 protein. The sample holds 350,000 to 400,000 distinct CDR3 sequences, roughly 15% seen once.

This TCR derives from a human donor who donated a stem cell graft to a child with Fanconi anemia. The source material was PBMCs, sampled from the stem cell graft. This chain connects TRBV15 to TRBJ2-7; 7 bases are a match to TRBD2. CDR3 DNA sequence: TGTGCCACCAGCAGAGATATAAGCGGGGCGTCACCAACCGAGCAGTACTTC. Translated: CATSRDISGASPTEQYF. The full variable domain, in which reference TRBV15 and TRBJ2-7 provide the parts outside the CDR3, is DAMVIQNPRYQVTQFGKPVTLSCSQTLNHNVMYWYQQKSSQAPKLLFHYYDKDFNNEADTPDNFQSRRPNTSFCFLDIRSPGLGDTAMYLCATSRDISGASPTEQYFGPGTRLTVT.